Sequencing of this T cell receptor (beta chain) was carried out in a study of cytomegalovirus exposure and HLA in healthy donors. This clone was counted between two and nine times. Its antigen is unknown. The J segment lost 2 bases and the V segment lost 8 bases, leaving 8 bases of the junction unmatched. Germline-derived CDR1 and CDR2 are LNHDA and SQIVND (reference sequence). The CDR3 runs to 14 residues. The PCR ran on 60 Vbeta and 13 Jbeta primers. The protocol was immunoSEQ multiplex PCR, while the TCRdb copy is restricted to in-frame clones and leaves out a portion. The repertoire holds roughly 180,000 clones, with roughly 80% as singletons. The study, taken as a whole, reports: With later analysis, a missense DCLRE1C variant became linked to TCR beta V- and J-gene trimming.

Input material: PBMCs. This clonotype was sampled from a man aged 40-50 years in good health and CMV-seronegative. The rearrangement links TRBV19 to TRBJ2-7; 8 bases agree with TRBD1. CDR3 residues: CASRDRGGPYEQYF. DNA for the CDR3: TGTGCCAGTCGTGACAGGGGAGGACCCTACGAGCAGTACTTC.